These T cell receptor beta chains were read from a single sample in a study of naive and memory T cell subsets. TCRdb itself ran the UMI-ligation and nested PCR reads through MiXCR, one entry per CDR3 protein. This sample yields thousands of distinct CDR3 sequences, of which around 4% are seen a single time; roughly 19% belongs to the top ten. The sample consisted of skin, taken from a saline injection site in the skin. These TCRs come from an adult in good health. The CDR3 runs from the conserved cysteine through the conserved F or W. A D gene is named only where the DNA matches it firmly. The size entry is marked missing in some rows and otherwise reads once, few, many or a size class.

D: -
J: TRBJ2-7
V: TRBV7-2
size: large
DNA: TGTGCCAGCAGCTTCCACGGGAACTCCTACGAGCAGTACTTC
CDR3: CASSFHGNSYEQYF

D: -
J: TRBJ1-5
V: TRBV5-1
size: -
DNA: TGCGCCAGCAGCTCCGACGGCCTCTGGCCCCAGCATTTT
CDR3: CASSSDGLWPQHF

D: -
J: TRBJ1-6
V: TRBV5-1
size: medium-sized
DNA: TGCGCCAGCAGTGAACAGCCGCCGAGGGGTTCACCCCTCCACTTT
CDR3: CASSEQPPRGSPLHF

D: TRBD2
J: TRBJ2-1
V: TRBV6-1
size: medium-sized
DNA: TGTGCCGCCCGGACTAGCGGGGGGATTTACGGTGAGCAGTTCTTC
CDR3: CAARTSGGIYGEQFF

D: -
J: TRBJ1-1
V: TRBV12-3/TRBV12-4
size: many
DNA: TGTGCCAGCAGTACAGGGAAAAACACTGAAGCTTTCTTT
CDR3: CASSTGKNTEAFF

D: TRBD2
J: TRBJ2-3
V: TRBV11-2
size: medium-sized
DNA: TGTGCCAGCAGCTTAAACGGGGGGGGCACAGATACGCAGTATTTT
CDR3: CASSLNGGGTDTQYF

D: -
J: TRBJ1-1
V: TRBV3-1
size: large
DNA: TGTGCCAGCAGCCAAGTCCGGGGCACTGAAGCTTTCTTT
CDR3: CASSQVRGTEAFF

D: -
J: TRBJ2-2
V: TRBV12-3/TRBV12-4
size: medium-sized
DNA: TGTGCCAGCAGTCCAAGGCGACGGTCGAACACCGGGGAGCTGTTTTTT
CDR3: CASSPRRRSNTGELFF

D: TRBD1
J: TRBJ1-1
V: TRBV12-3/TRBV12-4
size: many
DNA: TGTGCCAGCAGACTCTATTCAATCCGGGACAGGGCCGGAAGTACTGAAGCTTTCTTT
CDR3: CASRLYSIRDRAGSTEAFF

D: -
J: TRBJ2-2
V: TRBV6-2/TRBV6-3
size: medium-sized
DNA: TGTGCCAGCAGTAATACACCTCCAGGGTCTGGTCCGAACACCGGGGAGCTGTTTTTT
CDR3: CASSNTPPGSGPNTGELFF

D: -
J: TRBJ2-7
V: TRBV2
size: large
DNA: TGTGCCAGCAGTGCCTGGGCGGGCCACGAGCAGTACTTC
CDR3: CASSAWAGHEQYF

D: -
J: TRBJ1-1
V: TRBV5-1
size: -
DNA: TGCGCCAGCAGCTTGAACCCGGGGAGCACTGAAGCTTTCTTT
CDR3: CASSLNPGSTEAFF

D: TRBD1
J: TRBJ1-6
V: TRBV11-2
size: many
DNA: TGTGCCAGCAGATTGGACAGGGTAGGGGCCGGGGGGATTATAAGTTCACCCCTCCACTTT
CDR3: CASRLDRVGAGGIISSPLHF

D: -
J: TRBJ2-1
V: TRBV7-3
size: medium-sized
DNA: TGTGCCAGCAGCTTAACGGCCGCCGACAATGAGCAGTTCTTC
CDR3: CASSLTAADNEQFF

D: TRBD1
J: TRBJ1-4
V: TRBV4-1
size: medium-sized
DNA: TGCGCCAGCAGCCAAGCGGAAGGACAGGGTCGAAAACTGTTTTTT
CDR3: CASSQAEGQGRKLFF

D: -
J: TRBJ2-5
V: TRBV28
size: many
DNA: TGTGCCAGCAGTTTAGGGCAGCTCCAAGAGACCCAGTACTTC
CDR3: CASSLGQLQETQYF

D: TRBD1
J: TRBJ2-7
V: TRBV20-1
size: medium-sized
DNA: TGCAGTGTCGGACAGGGGGTCTACGAGCAGTACTTC
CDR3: CSVGQGVYEQYF

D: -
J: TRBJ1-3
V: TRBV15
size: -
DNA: TGTGCCACCTCCGAAGGGGGGGTAGGTGGAAACACCATATATTTT
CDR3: CATSEGGVGGNTIYF

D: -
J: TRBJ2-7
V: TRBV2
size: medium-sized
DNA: TGTGCCAGCAGTGGTGGCGCCCTCTCCTACGAGCAGTACTTC
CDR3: CASSGGALSYEQYF